These 28 T cell receptor beta chains were all obtained from the same sample, sequenced in a study of T cell repertoires in cytomegalovirus infection. TCRdb used MiXCR to reprocess the reads, holding one entry per CDR3 protein. This table has some 400,000 distinct CDR3 sequences, about a third appearing once. The material sequenced was PBMCs. These TCRs come from a human donor in good health (CMV status not recorded). Some clones in this sample may be carry-over from other donors' samples.

J is TRBJ2-7 and V is TRBV6-1; D possibly corresponds to TRBD1 (6 bases). CDR1 and CDR2 (germline): MNHNS, SASEGT. The CDR3 sequence is 13 residues long. Trimming left V 7 bases short and J 2 bases short, with 12 bases between. The CDR3 loop reads CASNNRVTYEQYF. CDR3 nucleotides: TGTGCCAGCAACAACAGGGTAACCTACGAGCAGTACTTC.

The chain has TRBV6-2 or TRBV6-3 and TRBJ2-3; 8 positions agree with TRBD2. The CDR3 contains 14 residues. The V and J ends lost 6 bases and 3 bases, in that order; junction bases with no gene match: 5. Germline CDR1 MNHEY, CDR2 SVGEGT. CDR3 residues: CASRGRGGTDTQYF. CDR3 nucleotide sequence: TGTGCCAGCAGGGGACGGGGGGGGACAGATACGCAGTATTTT.

A note on this clonotype: A much larger clone sits a single nucleotide away, making a read error possible. Likely a read error: the CDR3 ends without its conserved phenylalanine or tryptophan. This rearrangement joins TRBV7-2 to TRBJ1-6; D remains unclear. Germline V lookup: CDR1 SGHTA, CDR2 FQGNSA. The V gene lost 1 base and the J gene lost 10 bases, with 8 bases spanning the gap. This CDR3 is 13 amino acids long. The DNA of the CDR3 is TGTGCCAGCAGCTTAGTCCCGGCGTCACCCCTCCACTCT. Protein: CASSLVPASPLHS.

This clonotype was counted a few times. This chain connects TRBV28 to TRBJ2-7, with D perhaps TRBD1 (5 bases). V lost 5 bases and J 5 bases, leaving 16 bases between the germline ends. This CDR3 has 14 residues. Germline-derived CDR1 and CDR2 are MDHEN and SYDVKM. The CDR3 sequence is CASSPQGGFDEQYF. The CDR3 DNA reads TGTGCCAGCAGTCCCCAGGGTGGTTTCGACGAGCAGTACTTC.

This clonotype appeared many times. The CDR3 bases are TGTGCCAGCAGCTTAGTTGGCCAGGGCCGCTCCTACGAGCAGTACTTC. Protein sequence: CASSLVGQGRSYEQYF. The V and J genes are TRBV7-8 and TRBJ2-7, with D tentatively TRBD1 (5 bases). With 1 base removed from V and 0 bases from J, the gap between germline ends came to 13 bases. This CDR3 is 16 amino acids long. The germline gives CDR1 SGHVS, CDR2 FQNEAQ.

This clonotype was seen a handful of times. The CDR3 region is CASSTLAGGPKGTQYF. CDR3 nucleotide sequence: TGTGCCAGCAGCACCCTAGCGGGGGGCCCGAAGGGGACCCAGTACTTC. The chain recombines TRBV5-4 with TRBJ2-5; TRBD2 aligns across 11 bases. The CDR3 consists of 16 residues. Germline loops: CDR1 SGHNT, CDR2 YYREEE (reference sequence). Trimming cost V 4 bases and J 7 bases; bases outside gene matches: 12.

The gene calls are TRBV28 and TRBJ2-7; D ambiguous. Germline V gene lookup returns CDR1 MDHEN and CDR2 SYDVKM. The CDR3 is made up of 12 amino acids. Trimming shortened V by 8 bases and J by 4 bases, and 12 bases separated the two germline ends. The CDR3 protein is CASSTPAYEQYF. The CDR3 nucleotides read TGTGCCAGCTCAACTCCAGCTTACGAGCAGTACTTC.

The J gene is TRBJ1-5, the V gene TRBV19, with D possibly matching TRBD1 (5 bases). The CDR3 consists of 15 residues. CDR1 is LNHDA, CDR2 SQIVND, per germline (reference sequence). V was trimmed by 4 bases and J by 5 bases, leaving 15 bases between them. The CDR3 coding sequence is TGTGCCAGTAGTACCCTCAGTGGGACCCATCAGCCCCAGCATTTT. It is translated as CASSTLSGTHQPQHF.

V usage is TRBV29-1 and J usage is TRBJ2-1; D may correspond to TRBD1 or TRBD2 (5 bases each). The CDR3 contains 13 residues. V was shortened by 2 bases and J by 9 bases, with 14 bases between the two germline ends. From germline, CDR1 is SQVTM and CDR2 ANQGSEA. In DNA form, the CDR3 reads TGCAGCGTTGAAATCCTGGGACGAGGTGAGCAGTTCTTC. Encoded protein: CSVEILGRGEQFF.

The rearrangement uses TRBV29-1 and TRBJ1-5; D is unresolved. Germline V gene sequence: CDR1 SQVTM, CDR2 ANQGSEA. The CDR3 loop spans 15 amino acids. Between the trimmed V and J ends, which lost 1 base and 3 bases, there was a span of 13 bases. Here the CDR3 reads CSVEGPGRNNQPQHF. In nucleotides, the CDR3 is TGCAGCGTTGAAGGGCCGGGAAGGAACAATCAGCCCCAGCATTTT.

In its sample, this clonotype was seen many times. This chain connects TRBV7-6 to TRBJ1-6; a possible D gene is TRBD1 (5 bases). This CDR3 comprises 14 residues. Trimming shortened V by 3 bases and J by 5 bases, and 8 bases separated the two germline ends. Germline lookup yields CDR1 SGHVS and CDR2 FNYEAQ. CDR3 in DNA: TGTGCCAGCAGCTTGACAGTTGATAATTCACCCCTCCACTTT. This codes for CASSLTVDNSPLHF.

This chain uses TRBV4-1 with TRBJ2-1; 10 bases agree with TRBD2. CDR1 and CDR2 (germline): MGHRA, YSYEKL. The CDR3 totals 15 residues. V lost 4 bases to trimming and J lost 3 bases; unmatched junction nucleotides: 3. The CDR3 nucleotides read TGCGCCAGCAGCCCAGCGGGGGGGCTCTACAATGAGCAGTTCTTC. This codes for CASSPAGGLYNEQFF.

This clonotype has more than one count but fewer than ten. CDR3 loop: CASSLRPTGTMNTEAFF. The CDR3 bases are TGTGCCAGCAGCTTGAGACCCACCGGGACCATGAACACTGAAGCTTTCTTT. The chain employs TRBV5-6 and TRBJ1-1, with D tentatively TRBD1 (5 bases). CDR3 length: 17 residues. Germline assignment: CDR1 SGHDT and CDR2 YYEEEE. Trimming stripped 1 base from V and 0 bases from J, with 16 bases between.

This clonotype was seen once. The chain combines TRBV6-1 with TRBJ2-3; D is possibly TRBD2 (6 bases). The V end was cut by 4 bases, the J end by 2 bases, with 19 bases between. Germline CDR1 is MNHNS and CDR2 is SASEGT. The length of the CDR3 is 17 residues. The CDR3 DNA sequence: TGTGCCAGCAGTGCTCGACTAGTTCCTCTGGACACAGATACGCAGTATTTT. Translation gives CASSARLVPLDTDTQYF.

This clonotype was found a few times. The chain recombines TRBV6-1 with TRBJ1-1, with D hard to call. The CDR3 spans 13 residues. Trimming cost V 7 bases and J 8 bases, with 17 bases left between them. Per germline, CDR1 MNHNS and CDR2 SASEGT. Written as DNA, the CDR3 is TGTGCCAGCACCACTACTAGGACGTCAGAAGCTTTCTTT. Its translation is CASTTTRTSEAFF.

The chain couples TRBV9 to TRBJ2-3; 8 bases fit TRBD2. CDR3 length: 16 amino acids. The junction had 7 bases not matched to a gene; V was cut back by 1 base and J by 3 bases. Germline CDR1 reads SGDLS; CDR2 reads YYNGEE. The CDR3 region has the DNA TGTGCCAGCAGCGTATTTGGCGGGGGGTTTACAGATACGCAGTATTTT. Translating gives CASSVFGGGFTDTQYF.

The chain links TRBV27 to TRBJ2-7; TRBD1 might be the D (6 bases). CDR3 size: 14 residues. Trimming removed 7 bases from V and 4 bases from J, with 17 bases in between. From germline, CDR1 is MNHEY and CDR2 SMNVEV (reference sequence). CDR3 DNA sequence: TGTGCCAGCAAAGTAGTGGCAGGGGAGTACGAGCAGTACTTC. Its protein product is CASKVVAGEYEQYF.

This chain joins TRBV24-1 and TRBJ1-2; maybe TRBD1 (6 bases). Trimming left V 1 base short and J 5 bases short, with 10 bases between. This CDR3 is built from 14 residues. In germline, CDR1 is KGHDR, CDR2 SFDVKD. The CDR3 DNA is TGTGCCACCAGTGATTTCAGGACAGTTTATGGCTACACCTTC. Its translation is CATSDFRTVYGYTF.

To note about this clonotype: One base away lies a much larger clone, so this may be a sequencing read error. This rearrangement joins TRBV5-4 to TRBJ1-3, with 9 bases identical to TRBD1. This CDR3 contains 15 residues. Germline V gene sequence: CDR1 SGHNT, CDR2 YYREEE (reference sequence). The trim removed 0 bases at V and 2 bases at J, leaving 0 bases unmatched. CDR3: CASSLGQGAGNTIYF. For the CDR3, the DNA is TGTGCCAGCAGCTTGGGACAGGGGGCTGGAAACACCATATATTTT.

The chain couples TRBV11-2 to TRBJ2-7; TRBD1 or TRBD2 may be the D gene (5 bases each). From germline, CDR1 is SGHAT and CDR2 FQNNGV. Trimming removed 3 bases at V and 2 bases at J, with 14 bases between. The CDR3 totals 15 residues. This chain's CDR3 is CASSFPGDLAYEQYF. CDR3 nucleotides: TGTGCCAGCAGCTTCCCTGGGGACCTCGCCTACGAGCAGTACTTC.

This chain uses TRBV5-1 with TRBJ2-3, with TRBD1 as a possible D gene (6 bases). Germline V lookup: CDR1 SGHRS, CDR2 YFSETQ. The V end was cut by 0 bases, the J end by 1 base, with 15 bases between. The length of the CDR3 is 17 residues. The DNA for the CDR3 is TGCGCCAGCAGCTTGGGTCGGACAGAGTTTGGCACAGATACGCAGTATTTT. It encodes CASSLGRTEFGTDTQYF. Looking up the rest from reference TRBV5-1 and TRBJ2-3 gives the full variable domain: KAGVTQTPRYLIKTRGQQVTLSCSPISGHRSVSWYQQTPGQGLQFLFEYFSETQRNKGNFPGRFSGRQFSNSRSEMNVSTLELGDSALYLCASSLGRTEFGTDTQYFGPGTRLTVL.

This clonotype was detected only a few times. The chain uses TRBV7-6 and TRBJ1-1; 10 nucleotides line up with TRBD1. The length of the CDR3 is 18 residues. Trimming removed 1 base from V and 1 base from J; junction bases left unmatched: 9. Germline CDR1 and CDR2: SGHVS and FNYEAQ. DNA for the CDR3: TGTGCCAGCAGCTTAGTTGGTGGGGGGACAGGGGCGAACACTGAAGCTTTCTTT. This gives the protein CASSLVGGGTGANTEAFF.

This clonotype was counted a few times. The rearrangement links TRBV7-2 to TRBJ1-5, with 9 bases aligning to TRBD1. Losses at the gene ends were 3 bases for V and 1 base for J; bases not matched to a gene: 10. Germline loops: CDR1 SGHTA, CDR2 FQGNSA. CDR3 length: 18 residues. The CDR3 DNA follows: TGTGCCAGCAGCTTGCTCTCCCTGGACAGGGGCAGCAATCAGCCCCAGCATTTT. This codes for CASSLLSLDRGSNQPQHF.

With regard to this clonotype: The germline gene is not matched at one end of the junction; a read error may be the cause. This sequence joins TRBV7-8 and TRBJ2-1, with no clear D. Germline V lookup: CDR1 SGHVS, CDR2 FQNEAQ. CDR3 length: 12 residues. The CDR3 sequence is CSSSLKLNEQFF. CDR3 nucleotides: TGTTCCAGCAGCTTAAAATTGAATGAGCAGTTCTTC. Using reference TRBV7-8 and TRBJ2-1 for the parts outside the CDR3, the full variable domain is GAGVSQSPRYKVAKRGQDVALRCDPISGHVSLFWYQQALGQGPEFLTYFQNEAQLDKSGLPSDRFFAERPEGSVSTLKIQRTQQEDSAVYLCSSSLKLNEQFFGPGTRLTVL.

This clonotype was counted at least ten times. The chain uses TRBV7-8 and TRBJ2-3; 11 bases agree with TRBD2. Germline CDR1 is SGHVS and CDR2 is FQNEAQ. After removal of 2 bases from V and 3 bases from J, the junction contained 13 bases not matched to a gene. CDR3 length: 19 residues. DNA of the CDR3: TGTGCCAGCAGCTTAAGTCGGGTGGGGCTAGCGGGGGGAACAGATACGCAGTATTTT. The encoded protein is CASSLSRVGLAGGTDTQYF.

There are many counts of this clonotype. The chain employs TRBV7-6 and TRBJ2-7, with D tentatively TRBD1 (6 bases). Germline CDR1 is SGHVS and CDR2 is FNYEAQ. The ends were cut back, 1 base at V and 4 bases at J, with 11 bases in the middle. The length of the CDR3 is 14 residues. The CDR3 region has the DNA TGTGCCAGCAGCTTAGAACAGGGTGCTTACGAGCAGTACTTC. Amino acid sequence: CASSLEQGAYEQYF.

This clonotype was picked up many times. The rearrangement joins TRBV7-2 to TRBJ1-1, with a possible D match to TRBD1 (6 bases). Trimming took 0 bases from V and 0 from J, leaving 8 bases between them. CDR3 length: 15 residues. Germline loops: CDR1 SGHTA, CDR2 FQGNSA. The CDR3: CASSLATGMNTEAFF. DNA for the CDR3: TGTGCCAGCAGCTTAGCGACAGGAATGAACACTGAAGCTTTCTTT.

This clonotype was counted between two and nine times. The chain recombines TRBV6-5 with TRBJ1-2; D possibly corresponds to TRBD1 (6 bases). The CDR3 runs to 14 residues. CDR1 MNHEY and CDR2 SVGAGI come from the germline V gene. The germline V and J ends were trimmed by 6 bases and 6 bases, with 17 bases remaining between them. CDR3 coding DNA: TGTGCCAGCAGGGCAGGGGTTGTAGAGGATGGCTACACCTTC. This encodes CASRAGVVEDGYTF.